This TCR beta chain comes out of a study of blood T cell repertoires in COVID-19. In the study overall: Sources were T cells, B-cell-depleted T cells, or PBMCs; the material itself was cDNA or gDNA.

Trimming took 5 bases from V and 7 from J, leaving 8 bases between them. This CDR3 spans 11 amino acids. Germline CDR1 MNHEY, CDR2 SMNVEV (reference sequence). Generated by immunoSEQ multiplex PCR, the TCRdb table keeps only in-frame clones and is missing some. The data show about 420,000 clones, 80% to 90% seen once. Seattle-derived patients entered the study during active infection and were followed longitudinally. The sample was peripheral blood. The V gene is TRBV27, the J gene TRBJ2-5; perhaps TRBD2 as D (5 bases). The sequence was obtained from a man between 18 and 29 years old with COVID-19, enrolled during active disease. CDR3 sequence: CASSIEGTQYF. The DNA for the CDR3 is TGTGCCAGCAGTATAGAGGGGACCCAGTACTTC.